Described below is a single T cell receptor (beta chain) sequence and its context. Its specificity is unknown. One to two pinch biopsies were taken from the rectum during colonoscopy. Before the diagnostic colonoscopy, ulcerative colitis patients were free of immunosuppressive medication. The sample belongs to a study of pediatric ulcerative colitis. Findings of the study overall: Total lymphocyte DNA, not sorted subsets, was the template. In rectum, acute severe colitis had expanded clones and less diversity.

Measured with immunoSEQ multiplex PCR; TCRdb has only the in-frame clones, and not every one. The table records tens of thousands of clones, over 70% of them present only once. CDR3 length equals 17 residues. Germline V gives CDR1 SNHLY, CDR2 FYNNEI. V was pared by 4 bases and J by 0 bases, with 15 bases between. The chain is built from TRBV2 and TRBJ1-4; possibly TRBD1 for D (6 bases). The receptor's source is a boy younger than 18 with severe ulcerative colitis. Sample: gut tissue. The CDR3 coding sequence is TGTGCCAGCAGTGGAGGTAGGGGGAAGGCAACTAATGAAAAACTGTTTTTT. Translation gives CASSGGRGKATNEKLFF.